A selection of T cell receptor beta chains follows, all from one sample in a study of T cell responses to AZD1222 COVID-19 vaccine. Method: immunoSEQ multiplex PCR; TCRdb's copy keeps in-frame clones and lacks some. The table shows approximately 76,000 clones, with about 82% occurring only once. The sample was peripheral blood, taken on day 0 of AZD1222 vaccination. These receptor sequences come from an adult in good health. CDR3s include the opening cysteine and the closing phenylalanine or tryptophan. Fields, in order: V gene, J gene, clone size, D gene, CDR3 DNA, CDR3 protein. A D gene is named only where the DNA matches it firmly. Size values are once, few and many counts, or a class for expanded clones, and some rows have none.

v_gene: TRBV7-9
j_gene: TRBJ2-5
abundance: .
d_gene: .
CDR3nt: TGTGCCAGCAGCCCCCGGGGAAACCAAGAGACCCAGTACTTC
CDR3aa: CASSPRGNQETQYF

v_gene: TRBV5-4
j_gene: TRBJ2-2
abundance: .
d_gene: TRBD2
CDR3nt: TGTGCCAGCAGCCCGGGGACTAGCGCCGGGGAGCTGTTTTTT
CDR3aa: CASSPGTSAGELFF

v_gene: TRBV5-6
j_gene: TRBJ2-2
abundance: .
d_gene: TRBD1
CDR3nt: TGTGCCAGCAGCGTGACCGGGACAGGGACTCCCGGGGAGCTGTTTTTT
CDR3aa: CASSVTGTGTPGELFF

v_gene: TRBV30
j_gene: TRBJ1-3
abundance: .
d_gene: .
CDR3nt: TGTGCCTGGAGTGGAGGGAGTGGAAACACCATATATTTT
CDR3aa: CAWSGGSGNTIYF

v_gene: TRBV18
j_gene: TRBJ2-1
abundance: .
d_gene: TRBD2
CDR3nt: TGTGCCAGCTCACCACCCCTAGCGGGAGGGCCCACCCGGGATCACAATGAGCAGTTCTTC
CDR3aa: CASSPPLAGGPTRDHNEQFF

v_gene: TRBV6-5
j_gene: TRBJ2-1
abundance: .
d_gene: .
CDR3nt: TGTGCCAGCAGTTATCGGTTCTCTTACAATGAGCAGTTCTTC
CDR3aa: CASSYRFSYNEQFF

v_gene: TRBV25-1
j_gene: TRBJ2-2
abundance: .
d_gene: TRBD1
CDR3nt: TGTGCCAGCAGTGCACGTTTTGGACAGGGGAAAACCGGGGAGCTGTTTTTT
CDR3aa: CASSARFGQGKTGELFF

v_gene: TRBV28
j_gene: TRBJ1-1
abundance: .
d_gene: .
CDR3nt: TGTGCCAGCAGTGCTCCAGGGGTTAGGGACACTGAAGCTTTCTTT
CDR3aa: CASSAPGVRDTEAFF

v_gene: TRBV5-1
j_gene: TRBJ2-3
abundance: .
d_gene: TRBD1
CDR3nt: TGCGCCAGCAGCCCCGACAGGGGCACAGATACGCAGTATTTT
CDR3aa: CASSPDRGTDTQYF

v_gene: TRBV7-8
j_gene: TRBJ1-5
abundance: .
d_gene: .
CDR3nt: TGTGCCAGCAGCTTGGGGAGCGGGAGGAACAATCAGCCCCAGCATTTT
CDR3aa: CASSLGSGRNNQPQHF

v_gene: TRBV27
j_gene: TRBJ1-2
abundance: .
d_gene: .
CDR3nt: TGTGCCAGCAGTTCAGGACAGCGATCTATCTATGGCTACACCTTC
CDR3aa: CASSSGQRSIYGYTF

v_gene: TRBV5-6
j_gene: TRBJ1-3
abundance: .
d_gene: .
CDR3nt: TGTGCCAGCACGGACGGGCGGGGAAACACCATATATTTT
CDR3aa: CASTDGRGNTIYF

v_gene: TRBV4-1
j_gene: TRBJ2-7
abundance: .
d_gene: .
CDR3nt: TGCGCCAGCAGCCTCGGGACCGAATACGAGCAGTACTTC
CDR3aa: CASSLGTEYEQYF

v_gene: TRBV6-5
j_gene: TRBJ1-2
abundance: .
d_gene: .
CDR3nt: TGTGCCAGCAGTTACGGGTCGACCCTTAACTATGGCTACACCTTC
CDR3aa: CASSYGSTLNYGYTF

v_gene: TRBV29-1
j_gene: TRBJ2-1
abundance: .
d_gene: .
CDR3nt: TGCAGCGTTGAGGGAGGTTCGTACAATGAGCAGTTCTTC
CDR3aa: CSVEGGSYNEQFF

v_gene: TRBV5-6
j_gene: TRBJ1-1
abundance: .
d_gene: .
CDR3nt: TGTGCCAGCAGCTGGCAGAACACTGAAGCTTTCTTT
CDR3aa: CASSWQNTEAFF

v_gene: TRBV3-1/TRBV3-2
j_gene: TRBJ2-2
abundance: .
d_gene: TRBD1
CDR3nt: TGTGCCACTCGACAGGGGGGCACCGGGGAGCTGTTTTTT
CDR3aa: CATRQGGTGELFF

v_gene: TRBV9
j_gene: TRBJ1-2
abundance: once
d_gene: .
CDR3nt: TGTGCCAGCAGCGTAGTTGGGGGAGGAGGACATGGCTACACCTTC
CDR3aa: CASSVVGGGGHGYTF

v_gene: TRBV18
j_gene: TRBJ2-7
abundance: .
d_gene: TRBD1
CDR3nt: TGTGCCAGCTCACCACCCTGGGGGACAGGGGGCGTCTACGAGCAGTACTTC
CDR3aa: CASSPPWGTGGVYEQYF

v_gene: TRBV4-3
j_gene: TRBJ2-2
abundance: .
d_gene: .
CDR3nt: TGCGCCAGCAGCCAAGGTACTTCATACACCGGGGAGCTGTTTTTT
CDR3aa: CASSQGTSYTGELFF

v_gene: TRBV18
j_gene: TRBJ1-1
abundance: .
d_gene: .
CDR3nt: TGTGCCAGCTCATCGGACGTGAACGGGAACACTGAAGCTTTCTTT
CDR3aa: CASSSDVNGNTEAFF

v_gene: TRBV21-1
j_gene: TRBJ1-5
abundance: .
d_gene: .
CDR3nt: TGTGCCAGCAGCGCCCATCCTGGGGAGAAGCCCCAGCATTTT
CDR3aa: CASSAHPGEKPQHF

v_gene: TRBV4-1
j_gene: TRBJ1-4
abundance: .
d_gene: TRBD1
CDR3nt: TGCGCCAGCAGCCCGATTCTCACAGGGGCTAATGAAAAACTGTTTTTT
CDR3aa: CASSPILTGANEKLFF

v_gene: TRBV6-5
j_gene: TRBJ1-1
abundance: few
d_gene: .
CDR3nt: TGTGCCAGCAGTTACTCGGGCAGGGCATCTGAAGCTTTCTTT
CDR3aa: CASSYSGRASEAFF

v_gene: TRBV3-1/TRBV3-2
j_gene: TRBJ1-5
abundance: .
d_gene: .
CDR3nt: TGTGCCAGCAGCCAGAGGGTTACGGGCAGTCAGCCCCAGCATTTT
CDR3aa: CASSQRVTGSQPQHF

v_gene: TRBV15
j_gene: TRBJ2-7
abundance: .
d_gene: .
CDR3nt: TGTGCCACCGGGGGTTTTTTGGTCAACGAGCAGTACTTC
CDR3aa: CATGGFLVNEQYF

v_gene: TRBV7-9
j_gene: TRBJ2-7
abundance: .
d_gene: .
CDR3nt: TGTGCCAGCAGCTTAGCTTACTACGAGCAGTACTTC
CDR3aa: CASSLAYYEQYF

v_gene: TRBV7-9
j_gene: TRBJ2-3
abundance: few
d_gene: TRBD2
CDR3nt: TGTGCCAGCAGGGGGACTAGCGGGAGGAGCACAGATACGCAGTATTTT
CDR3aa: CASRGTSGRSTDTQYF

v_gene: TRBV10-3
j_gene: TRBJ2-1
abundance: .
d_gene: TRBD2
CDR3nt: TGTGCCATCAGACTAGCGGGGGGCGCCAGAGATGAGCAGTTCTTC
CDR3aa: CAIRLAGGARDEQFF

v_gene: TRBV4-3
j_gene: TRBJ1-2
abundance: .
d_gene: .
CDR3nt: TGCGCCAGCAGCCAAGGCTACGGGCTCCCCGAGGGGTCCACCTTC
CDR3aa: CASSQGYGLPEGSTF

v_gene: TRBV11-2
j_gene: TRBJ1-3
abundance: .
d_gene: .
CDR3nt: TGTGCCATTAGCAGCTCCTCTGGAAACACCATATATTTT
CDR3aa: CAISSSSGNTIYF

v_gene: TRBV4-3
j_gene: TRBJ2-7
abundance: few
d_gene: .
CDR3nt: TGCGCCAGCAGCCAAGAGCGAGACGGCTACGAGCAGTACTTC
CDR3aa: CASSQERDGYEQYF

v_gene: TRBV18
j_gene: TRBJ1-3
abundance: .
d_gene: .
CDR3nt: TGTGCCAGCTCACCAATGCCATCGACCTCTGGAAACACCATATATTTT
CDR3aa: CASSPMPSTSGNTIYF

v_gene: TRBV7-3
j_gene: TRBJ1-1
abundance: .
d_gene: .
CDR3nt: TGTGCCAGCAGCTTATCAGCAGGAAACACTGAAGCTTTCTTT
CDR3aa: CASSLSAGNTEAFF

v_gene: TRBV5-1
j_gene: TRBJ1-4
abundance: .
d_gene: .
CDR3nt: TGCGCCAGCACCACCGACCAGGGAAGTAATGAAAAACTGTTTTTT
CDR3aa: CASTTDQGSNEKLFF

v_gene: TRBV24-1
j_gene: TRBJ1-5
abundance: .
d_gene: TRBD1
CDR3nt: TGTGCCACCAGTGACCCGGGACAGGGGCATCATCAGCCCCAGCATTTT
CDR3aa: CATSDPGQGHHQPQHF

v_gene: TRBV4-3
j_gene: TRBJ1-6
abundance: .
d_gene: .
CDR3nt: TGCGCCAGCAGCCCGGATGGACGGGTTAATTCACCCCTCCACTTT
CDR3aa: CASSPDGRVNSPLHF

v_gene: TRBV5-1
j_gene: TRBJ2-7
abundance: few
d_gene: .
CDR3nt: TGCGCCAGCAGCTGGGCACCGGGGCAGACCTACGAGCAGTACTTC
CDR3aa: CASSWAPGQTYEQYF

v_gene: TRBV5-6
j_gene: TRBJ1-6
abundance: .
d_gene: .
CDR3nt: TGTGCCAGCAGTTCGAGCTCCTATAATTCACCCCTCCACTTT
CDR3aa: CASSSSSYNSPLHF

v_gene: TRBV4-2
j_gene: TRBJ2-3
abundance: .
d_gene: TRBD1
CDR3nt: TGTGCCAGCGGGGTACCGGGACAGGGGTCAGATACGCAGTATTTT
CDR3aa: CASGVPGQGSDTQYF

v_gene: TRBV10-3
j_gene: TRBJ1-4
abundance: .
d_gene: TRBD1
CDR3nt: TGTGCCATCAGCAGCGGGACAGCTAATGAAAAACTGTTTTTT
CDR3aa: CAISSGTANEKLFF

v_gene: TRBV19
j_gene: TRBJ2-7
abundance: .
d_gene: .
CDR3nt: TGTGCCAGTAGTCAGGGACGCTGGGAGCAGTACTTC
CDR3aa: CASSQGRWEQYF

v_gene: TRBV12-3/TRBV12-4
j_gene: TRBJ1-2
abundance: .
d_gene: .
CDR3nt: TGTGCCAGCAGAGGGCGTAACTATGGCTACACCTTC
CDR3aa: CASRGRNYGYTF

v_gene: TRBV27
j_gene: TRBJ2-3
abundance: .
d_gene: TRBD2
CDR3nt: TGTGCCAGCCTACTGGACGGGAGGGGAGGAGTATATACGCAGTATTTT
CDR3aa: CASLLDGRGGVYTQYF

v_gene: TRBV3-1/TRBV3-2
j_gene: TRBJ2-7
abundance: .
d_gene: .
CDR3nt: TGTGCCAGCAGCCAAGATCAGGGGGGATCCTACGAGCAGTACTTC
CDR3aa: CASSQDQGGSYEQYF

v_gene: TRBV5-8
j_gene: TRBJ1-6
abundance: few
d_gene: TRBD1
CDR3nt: TGTGCCAGCAGCTTGACTACGGACAGGTCACCCCTCCACTTT
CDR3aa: CASSLTTDRSPLHF

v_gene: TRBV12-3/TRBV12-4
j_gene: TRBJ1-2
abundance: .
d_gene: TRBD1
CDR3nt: TGTGCCAGCATTAAGACAGGGAACTATGGCTACACCTTC
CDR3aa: CASIKTGNYGYTF

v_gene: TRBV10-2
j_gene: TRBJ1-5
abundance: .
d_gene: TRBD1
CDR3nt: TGCGCCAGCAGTTACGAGTGGACAGGGGATTTTCAGCCCCAGCATTTT
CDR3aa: CASSYEWTGDFQPQHF

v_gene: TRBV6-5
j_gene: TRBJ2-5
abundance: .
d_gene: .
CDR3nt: TGTGCCAGTCAACGGGGGCGGGAGGAGACCCAGTACTTC
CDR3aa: CASQRGREETQYF

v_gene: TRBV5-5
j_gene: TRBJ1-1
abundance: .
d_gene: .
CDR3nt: TGTGCCAGCAGCTTGATAGGTTCTCTTATCACCACTGAAGCTTTCTTT
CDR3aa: CASSLIGSLITTEAFF

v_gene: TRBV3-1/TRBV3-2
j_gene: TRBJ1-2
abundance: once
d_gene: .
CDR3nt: TGTGCCAGCAGCCAAGATCCGGGGGATGGCTACACCTTC
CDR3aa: CASSQDPGDGYTF

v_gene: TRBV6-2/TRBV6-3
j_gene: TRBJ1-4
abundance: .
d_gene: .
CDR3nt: TGTGCCAGCAGTTACTCGGGCCCCTGGGAAACAGGGGAAAAACTGTTTTTT
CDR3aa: CASSYSGPWETGEKLFF